This TCR beta chain came from a study of blood T cell repertoires in COVID-19. About the study: Sites across the United States, Italy and Spain contributed samples from acute and convalescent COVID-19. T cells, B-cell-depleted T cells, or PBMCs supplied cDNA or gDNA.

Authors' analysis steps: Amplification with reference gene primers provided the estimates of nucleated cell counts. Clones were read by immunoSEQ multiplex PCR, and TCRdb kept only the in-frame ones, dropping some. The V and J calls and clone size were taken over from that table, and D and trimming were inferred from the DNA. The sample includes under 200,000 clones, around 82% of them seen just once. CDR3 size: 16 residues. The germline V gene encodes CDR1 SGDLS and CDR2 YYNGEE. The V end was cut by 1 base, the J end by 4 bases, with 14 bases between. Sequencing was done on a sample of peripheral blood. This rearrangement joins TRBV9 to TRBJ2-2, with TRBD1 as a possible D gene (6 bases). The TCR comes from a man between 65 and 85 years old with active or convalescent COVID-19. DNA for the CDR3: TGTGCCAGCAGCGTAAATGTGGGACATTTCACCGGGGAGCTGTTTTTT. Protein: CASSVNVGHFTGELFF.